The rows below give T cell receptor beta chains drawn from one sample of a study of blood T cells in healthy people across ages. TCRdb reprocessed the 5' RACE reads via MiXCR and lists one record per CDR3 protein. The data contain under 2 million distinct CDR3 sequences, around 35% of them singletons. Material for sequencing was blood. The receptors originated from a woman under 40 in good health. The CDR3 runs from the conserved cysteine through the conserved F or W. Each record gives: CDR3 DNA, CDR3 protein, J gene, D gene, clone size, V gene. A D gene is named only where the DNA matches it firmly. Size tells how often a clone was seen (once, few, many) or the class of an expanded clone, and some rows leave it out.

cdr3_nt: TGTGCCAGCAGTTTGGGACCCTGGACTAGCGCAGGTTCAGATACGCAGTATTTT
cdr3_aa: CASSLGPWTSAGSDTQYF
j_call: TRBJ2-3
d_call: TRBD2
clone_size: NA
v_call: TRBV28

cdr3_nt: TGCAGTGCTCCAACAGGGGGCGCGTCTGGGGCCAACGTCCTGACTTTC
cdr3_aa: CSAPTGGASGANVLTF
j_call: TRBJ2-6
d_call: TRBD1
clone_size: many
v_call: TRBV20-1

cdr3_nt: TGCAGTGCTAGAGACGGACTAGCCGGGACCCAGTACTTC
cdr3_aa: CSARDGLAGTQYF
j_call: TRBJ2-5
d_call: TRBD2
clone_size: NA
v_call: TRBV20-1

cdr3_nt: TGTGCCAGCACTAGAAGGGGGTCAAGTGGGGCCAACGTCCTGACTTTC
cdr3_aa: CASTRRGSSGANVLTF
j_call: TRBJ2-6
d_call: NA
clone_size: NA
v_call: TRBV7-9

cdr3_nt: TGTGCCAGCAACGTGGGGGGGCCCTACAATGAGCAGTTCTTC
cdr3_aa: CASNVGGPYNEQFF
j_call: TRBJ2-1
d_call: NA
clone_size: few
v_call: TRBV7-9

cdr3_nt: TGTGCCGACTACGGGGGTGGCAATGAGCAGTTCTTC
cdr3_aa: CADYGGGNEQFF
j_call: TRBJ2-1
d_call: NA
clone_size: few
v_call: TRBV2

cdr3_nt: TGTGCCAGCAGCTTACAGTCCTATAACTATGGCTACACCTTC
cdr3_aa: CASSLQSYNYGYTF
j_call: TRBJ1-2
d_call: NA
clone_size: NA
v_call: TRBV7-9

cdr3_nt: TGTGCCAACTCACCTCCTTACCAAGCGGGGGGCCGGTGGGCCAACGTCCTGACTTTC
cdr3_aa: CANSPPYQAGGRWANVLTF
j_call: TRBJ2-6
d_call: TRBD2
clone_size: NA
v_call: TRBV18

cdr3_nt: TGTGCCAGCAGCTTAGGCTCAACTAGCGGAGCCTACAATGAGCAGTTCTTC
cdr3_aa: CASSLGSTSGAYNEQFF
j_call: TRBJ2-1
d_call: TRBD2
clone_size: NA
v_call: TRBV11-2

cdr3_nt: TGCGCCAGCAGTCTCGTGCTTCCCGGGGGTCGCAATCAGCCCCAGCATTTT
cdr3_aa: CASSLVLPGGRNQPQHF
j_call: TRBJ1-5
d_call: NA
clone_size: NA
v_call: TRBV10-2

cdr3_nt: TGTGCCAGTAGCCCCGGCAACTCCTACGAGCAGGACTTC
cdr3_aa: CASSPGNSYEQDF
j_call: TRBJ2-7
d_call: NA
clone_size: NA
v_call: TRBV19

cdr3_nt: TGTGCCAGCAGGAAGGTGATTAATGAAAAACTGTTTTTT
cdr3_aa: CASRKVINEKLFF
j_call: TRBJ1-4
d_call: NA
clone_size: NA
v_call: TRBV7-8

cdr3_nt: TGTGCCAGCAGCGGGGGGGTTCGGGTTCAAGAGACCCAGTACTTC
cdr3_aa: CASSGGVRVQETQYF
j_call: TRBJ2-5
d_call: NA
clone_size: few
v_call: TRBV9

cdr3_nt: TGTGCCGGCAGTTTCCTGGGGGGGTACGAGCAGTACTTC
cdr3_aa: CAGSFLGGYEQYF
j_call: TRBJ2-7
d_call: TRBD2
clone_size: NA
v_call: TRBV28

cdr3_nt: TGTGCCAGCAGTTCCTCCCAGGGGGGGCTCTACGAGCAGTACTTC
cdr3_aa: CASSSSQGGLYEQYF
j_call: TRBJ2-7
d_call: NA
clone_size: NA
v_call: TRBV6-1

cdr3_nt: TGTGCCAGCATGGGACAGGGCCTAGGATATGGCTACACCTTC
cdr3_aa: CASMGQGLGYGYTF
j_call: TRBJ1-2
d_call: TRBD1
clone_size: NA
v_call: TRBV6-1

cdr3_nt: TGTGCCAGCAGTCCCATGGGACAGTACTCTGGAAACACCATATATTTT
cdr3_aa: CASSPMGQYSGNTIYF
j_call: TRBJ1-3
d_call: TRBD1
clone_size: few
v_call: TRBV27

cdr3_nt: TGCAGCGTTGTGGGAGAGGGGCTCCTCAGCTATGGCTACACCTTC
cdr3_aa: CSVVGEGLLSYGYTF
j_call: TRBJ1-2
d_call: NA
clone_size: NA
v_call: TRBV29-1

cdr3_nt: TGTGCCAGCAGTGAAAATGCTTCAGGAGGGTCCTACGAGCAGTACTTC
cdr3_aa: CASSENASGGSYEQYF
j_call: TRBJ2-7
d_call: NA
clone_size: few
v_call: TRBV6-1

cdr3_nt: TGTGCCAGCATCCAGAGGGAGACCCAGTACTTC
cdr3_aa: CASIQRETQYF
j_call: TRBJ2-5
d_call: NA
clone_size: few
v_call: TRBV28

cdr3_nt: TGCGCCAGCAGACGGACTAGCTCTCACCTCACCGGGGAGCTGTTTTTT
cdr3_aa: CASRRTSSHLTGELFF
j_call: TRBJ2-2
d_call: TRBD2
clone_size: NA
v_call: TRBV10-2

cdr3_nt: TGTGCCAGCAGAGCCGGTGGGGGCAGCATGGGTGGCTACACCTTC
cdr3_aa: CASRAGGGSMGGYTF
j_call: TRBJ1-2
d_call: NA
clone_size: few
v_call: TRBV2

cdr3_nt: TGTGCCAGCAGCTTAGTCGGCCCCTACTACGAGCAGTACTTC
cdr3_aa: CASSLVGPYYEQYF
j_call: TRBJ2-7
d_call: NA
clone_size: few
v_call: TRBV7-9

cdr3_nt: TGTGCCATCAGTGAGTCCGGGGTCAGCTCCTACAATGAGCAGTTCTTC
cdr3_aa: CAISESGVSSYNEQFF
j_call: TRBJ2-1
d_call: NA
clone_size: NA
v_call: TRBV10-3

cdr3_nt: TGCGCCAGCAGCTTGGCCTTAACCACACTAAAGAACACTGAAGCTTTCTTT
cdr3_aa: CASSLALTTLKNTEAFF
j_call: TRBJ1-1
d_call: NA
clone_size: NA
v_call: TRBV5-1

cdr3_nt: TGTGCCAGCAGCTTATCGCCCCTTGGCACAGATACGCAGTATTTT
cdr3_aa: CASSLSPLGTDTQYF
j_call: TRBJ2-3
d_call: NA
clone_size: NA
v_call: TRBV7-2

cdr3_nt: TGTGCCAGCAGCCTGGGTGAGGGGCTTGATGGCTACACCTTC
cdr3_aa: CASSLGEGLDGYTF
j_call: TRBJ1-2
d_call: NA
clone_size: few
v_call: TRBV11-2

cdr3_nt: TGTGCCAGCAGCTCAGTCGAAAAACTGTTTTTT
cdr3_aa: CASSSVEKLFF
j_call: TRBJ1-4
d_call: NA
clone_size: few
v_call: TRBV7-2

cdr3_nt: TGTGCCAGCAGTTTAGACGGCTATGGCCACACCTTC
cdr3_aa: CASSLDGYGHTF
j_call: TRBJ1-2
d_call: NA
clone_size: NA
v_call: TRBV12-3/TRBV12-4